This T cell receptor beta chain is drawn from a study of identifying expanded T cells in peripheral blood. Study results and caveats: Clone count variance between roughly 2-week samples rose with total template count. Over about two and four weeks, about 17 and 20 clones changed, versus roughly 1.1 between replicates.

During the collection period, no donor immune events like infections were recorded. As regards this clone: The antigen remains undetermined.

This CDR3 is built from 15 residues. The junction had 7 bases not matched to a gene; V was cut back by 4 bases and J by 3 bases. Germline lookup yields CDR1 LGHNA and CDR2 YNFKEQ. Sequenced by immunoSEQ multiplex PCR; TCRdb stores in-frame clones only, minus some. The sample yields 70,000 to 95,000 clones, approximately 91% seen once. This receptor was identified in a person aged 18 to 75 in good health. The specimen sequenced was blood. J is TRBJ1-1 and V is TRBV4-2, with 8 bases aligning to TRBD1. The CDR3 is CASSPGQGGDTEAFF. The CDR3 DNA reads TGTGCCAGCAGCCCAGGACAGGGCGGAGACACTGAAGCTTTCTTT.